Listed below are T cell receptor beta chains from one sample, sequenced in a study of cytomegalovirus exposure and HLA in healthy donors. Using immunoSEQ multiplex PCR, the repertoire was profiled, and TCRdb retains in-frame clones only, with some absent. The repertoire includes some 350,000 clones, roughly nine tenths of them detected once, and more than 0.9% sits in the top ten. Sample: PBMCs. These receptors came from a woman under 40 in good health and CMV-seropositive. CDR3s include the opening cysteine and the closing phenylalanine or tryptophan. Each record gives: clone size, V gene, CDR3 protein. Rows give clone size only sometimes, using once, few, many, or a class for an expanded clone.

>-|TRBV6-5
CASRPPQGRNTEAFF
>-|TRBV28
CASSFLQGVAGELFF
>-|TRBV2
CASRDYRDNGNTIYF
>-|TRBV4-3
CASSPLRATNEKLFF
>-|TRBV28
CASSRGRETQYF
>once|TRBV5-1
CASSPYAGDTYEQYF
>-|TRBV9
CASSRAGASYEQYF
>-|TRBV18
CASSPGEWAKNIQYF
>-|TRBV4-3
CASSPRTSGGVLQFF
>-|TRBV10-3
CAINGQGLSGNTIYF
>-|TRBV21-1
CASPQQQFF
>-|TRBV28
CASSRDITEGIDGTYSNQPQHF
>-|TRBV28
CASTLGVMNTEAFF
>once|TRBV2
CASKRTGNLNTEAFF
>-|TRBV27
CASGTSGSLAEQFF
>-|TRBV5-6
CASSGGLVGVYEQYF